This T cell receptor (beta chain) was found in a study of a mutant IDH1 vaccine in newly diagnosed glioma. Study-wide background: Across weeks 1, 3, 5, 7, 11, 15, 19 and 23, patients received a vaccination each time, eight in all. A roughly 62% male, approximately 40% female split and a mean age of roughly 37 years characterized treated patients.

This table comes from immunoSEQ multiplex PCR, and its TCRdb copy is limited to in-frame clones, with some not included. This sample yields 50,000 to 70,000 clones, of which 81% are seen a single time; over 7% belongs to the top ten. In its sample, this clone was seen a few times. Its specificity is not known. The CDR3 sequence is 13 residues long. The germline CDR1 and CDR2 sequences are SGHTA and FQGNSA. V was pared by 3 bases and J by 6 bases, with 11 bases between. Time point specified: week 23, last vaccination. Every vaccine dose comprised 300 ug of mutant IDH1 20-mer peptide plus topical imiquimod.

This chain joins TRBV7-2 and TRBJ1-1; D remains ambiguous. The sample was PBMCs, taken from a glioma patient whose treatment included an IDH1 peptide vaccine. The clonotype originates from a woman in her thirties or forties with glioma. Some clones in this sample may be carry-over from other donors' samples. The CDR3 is CASSLIQRPEAFF. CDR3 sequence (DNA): TGTGCCAGCAGCTTGATCCAACGGCCTGAAGCTTTCTTT.